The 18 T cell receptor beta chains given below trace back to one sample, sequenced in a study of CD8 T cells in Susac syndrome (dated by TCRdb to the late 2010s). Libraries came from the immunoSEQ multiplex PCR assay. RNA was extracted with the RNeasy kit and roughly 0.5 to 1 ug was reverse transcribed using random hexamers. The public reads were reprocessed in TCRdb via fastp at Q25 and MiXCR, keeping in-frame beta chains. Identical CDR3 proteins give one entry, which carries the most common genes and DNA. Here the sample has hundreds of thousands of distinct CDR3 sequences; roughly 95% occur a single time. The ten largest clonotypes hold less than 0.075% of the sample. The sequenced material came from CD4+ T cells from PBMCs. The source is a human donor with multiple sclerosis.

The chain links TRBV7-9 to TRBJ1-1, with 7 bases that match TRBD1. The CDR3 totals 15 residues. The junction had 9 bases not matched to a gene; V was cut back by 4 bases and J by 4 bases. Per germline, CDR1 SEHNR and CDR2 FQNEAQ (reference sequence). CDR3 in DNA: TGTGCCAGCAGCTCTACAGGACAGGCGATCACTGAAGCTTTCTTT. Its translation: CASSSTGQAITEAFF. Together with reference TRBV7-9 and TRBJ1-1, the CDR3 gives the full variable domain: DTGVSQNPRHKITKRGQNVTFRCDPISEHNRLYWYRQTLGQGPEFLTYFQNEAQLEKSRLLSDRFSAERPKGSFSTLEIQRTEQGDSAMYLCASSSTGQAITEAFFGQGTRLTVV.

CDR3 coding DNA: TGTGCCTGGAGTGTACAGGCATCCTCCGAGCAGTACGTC. It specifies CAWSVQASSEQYV. The V and J genes are TRBV30 and TRBJ2-7, with a possible D match to TRBD1 (5 bases). The CDR3 contains 13 residues. Germline V gene data show CDR1 as GTSNPN and CDR2 as SVGIG (reference sequence).

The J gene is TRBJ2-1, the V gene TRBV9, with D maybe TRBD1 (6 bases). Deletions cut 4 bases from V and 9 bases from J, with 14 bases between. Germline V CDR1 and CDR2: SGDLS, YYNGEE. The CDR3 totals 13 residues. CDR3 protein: CASSINRDTEQFF. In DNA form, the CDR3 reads TGTGCCAGCAGCATCAACAGGGATACTGAGCAGTTCTTC. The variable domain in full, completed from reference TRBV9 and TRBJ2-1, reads DSGVTQTPKHLITATGQRVTLRCSPRSGDLSVYWYQQSLDQGLQFLIQYYNGEERAKGNILERFSAQQFPDLHSELNLSSLELGDSALYFCASSINRDTEQFFGPGTRLTVL.

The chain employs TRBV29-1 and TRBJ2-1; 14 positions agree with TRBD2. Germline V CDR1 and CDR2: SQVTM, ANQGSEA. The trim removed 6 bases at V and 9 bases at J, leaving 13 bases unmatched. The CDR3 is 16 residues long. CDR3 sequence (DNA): TGCAGCGTAGACAGGGCCGGGACTAGCGGGAGTAGTGAGCAGTTCTTC. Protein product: CSVDRAGTSGSSEQFF.

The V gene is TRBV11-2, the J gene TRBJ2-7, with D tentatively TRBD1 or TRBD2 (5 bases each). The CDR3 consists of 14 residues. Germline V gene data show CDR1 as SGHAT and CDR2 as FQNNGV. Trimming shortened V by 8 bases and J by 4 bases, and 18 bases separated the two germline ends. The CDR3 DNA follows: TGTGCCAGCGGGCAAGGGGTTTGGGGGTACGAGCAGTACTTC. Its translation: CASGQGVWGYEQYF.

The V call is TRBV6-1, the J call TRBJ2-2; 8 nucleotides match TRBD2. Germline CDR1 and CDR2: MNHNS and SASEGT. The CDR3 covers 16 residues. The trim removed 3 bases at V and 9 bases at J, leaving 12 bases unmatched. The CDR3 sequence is CASSEVSGGATRELFF. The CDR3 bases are TGTGCCAGCAGTGAGGTGTCGGGGGGGGCGACGAGGGAGCTGTTTTTT.

CDR3: CASSFSGREDTQYF. CDR3 bases: TGCGCCAGCAGTTTTAGCGGGAGAGAAGATACGCAGTATTTT. V gene TRBV5-1 combines with J gene TRBJ2-3; TRBD2 agrees at 9 bases. The CDR3 has 14 residues. J gave up 5 bases and V 5 bases, and 6 bases lay outside the gene matches. Looked up from germline, CDR1 is SGHRS and CDR2 is YFSETQ.

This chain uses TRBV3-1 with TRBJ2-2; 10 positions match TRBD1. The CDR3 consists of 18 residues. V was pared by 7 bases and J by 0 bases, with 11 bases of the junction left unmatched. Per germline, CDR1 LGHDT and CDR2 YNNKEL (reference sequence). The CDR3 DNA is TGTGCCAGCATAAAACGGGACAGGGGCCTAGCGAACACCGGGGAGCTGTTTTTT. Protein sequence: CASIKRDRGLANTGELFF.

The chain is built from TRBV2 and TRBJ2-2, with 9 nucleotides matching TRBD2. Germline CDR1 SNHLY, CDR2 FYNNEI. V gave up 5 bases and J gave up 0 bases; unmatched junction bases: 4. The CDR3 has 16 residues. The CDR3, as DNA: TGTGCCAGCAGTCGAAGCGGGGGGTCGAACACCGGGGAGCTGTTTTTT. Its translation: CASSRSGGSNTGELFF.

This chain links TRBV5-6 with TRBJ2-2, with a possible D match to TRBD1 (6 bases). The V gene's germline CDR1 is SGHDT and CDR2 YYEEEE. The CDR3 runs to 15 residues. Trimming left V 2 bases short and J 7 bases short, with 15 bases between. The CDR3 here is CASSLFGTTNGELFF. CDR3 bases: TGTGCCAGCAGCTTATTCGGGACAACGAACGGGGAGCTGTTTTTT.

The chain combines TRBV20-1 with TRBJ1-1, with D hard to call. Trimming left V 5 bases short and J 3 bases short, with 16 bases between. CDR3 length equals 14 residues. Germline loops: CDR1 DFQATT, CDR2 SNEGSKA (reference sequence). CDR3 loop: CSAGVLQYYTEAFF. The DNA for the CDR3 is TGCAGTGCTGGGGTCCTACAGTATTACACTGAAGCTTTCTTT.

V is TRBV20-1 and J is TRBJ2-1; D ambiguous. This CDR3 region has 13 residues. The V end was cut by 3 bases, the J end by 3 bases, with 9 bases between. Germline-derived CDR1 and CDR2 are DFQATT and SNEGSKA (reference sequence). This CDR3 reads CSASVSHYNEQFF. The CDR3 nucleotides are TGCAGTGCTAGTGTCAGCCACTACAATGAGCAGTTCTTC.

The CDR3 DNA sequence: TGTGCCAGCAGCTTAGGGCTGGGGGTTAGAGATACGCAGTATTTT. Amino acid sequence: CASSLGLGVRDTQYF. V gene TRBV7-9 combines with J gene TRBJ2-3; D might be TRBD1 or TRBD2, each matching 5 bases. CDR1 and CDR2 (germline): SEHNR, FQNEAQ (reference sequence). This CDR3 is built from 15 residues. V was shortened by 1 base and J by 5 bases, with 13 bases between the two germline ends.

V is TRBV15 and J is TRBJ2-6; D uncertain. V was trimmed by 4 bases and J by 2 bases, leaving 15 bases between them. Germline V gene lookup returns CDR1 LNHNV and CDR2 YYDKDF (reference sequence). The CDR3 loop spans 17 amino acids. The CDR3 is CATSNPFPGAGANVLTF. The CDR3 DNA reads TGTGCCACCAGCAACCCCTTCCCAGGTGCTGGGGCCAACGTCCTGACTTTC.

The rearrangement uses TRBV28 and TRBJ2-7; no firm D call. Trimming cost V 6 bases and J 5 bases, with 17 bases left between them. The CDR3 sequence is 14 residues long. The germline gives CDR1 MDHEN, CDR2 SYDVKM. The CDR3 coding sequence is TGTGCCAGCAGCCCTTCAGACAACAGCGACGAGCAGTACTTC. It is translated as CASSPSDNSDEQYF. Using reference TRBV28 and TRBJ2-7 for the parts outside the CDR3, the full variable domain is DVKVTQSSRYLVKRTGEKVFLECVQDMDHENMFWYRQDPGLGLRLIYFSYDVKMKEKGDIPEGYSVSREKKERFSLILESASTNQTSMYLCASSPSDNSDEQYFGPGTRLTVT.

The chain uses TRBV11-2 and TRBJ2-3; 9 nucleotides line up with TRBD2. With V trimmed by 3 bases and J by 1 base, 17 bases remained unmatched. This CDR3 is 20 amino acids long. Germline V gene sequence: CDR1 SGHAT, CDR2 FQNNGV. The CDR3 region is CASSFPLGREGRSGTDTQYF. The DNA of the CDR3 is TGTGCCAGCAGCTTTCCCCTCGGGCGGGAGGGCCGATCCGGCACAGATACGCAGTATTTT.

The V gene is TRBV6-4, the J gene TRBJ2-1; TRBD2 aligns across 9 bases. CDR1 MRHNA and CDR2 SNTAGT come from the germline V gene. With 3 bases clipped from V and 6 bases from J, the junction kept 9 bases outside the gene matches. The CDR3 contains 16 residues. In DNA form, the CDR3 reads TGTGCCAGCAGTGAAATAGCGGGAGTCAGTGGCAATGAGCAGTTCTTC. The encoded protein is CASSEIAGVSGNEQFF.

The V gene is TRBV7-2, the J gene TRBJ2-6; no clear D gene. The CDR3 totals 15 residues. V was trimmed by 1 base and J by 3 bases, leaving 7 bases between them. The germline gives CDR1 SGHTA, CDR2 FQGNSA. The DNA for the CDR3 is TGTGCCAGCAGCTTAGAACCACGTGGGGCCAACGTCCTGACTTTC. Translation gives CASSLEPRGANVLTF.